The present TCR beta chain was sequenced within a study of blood T cell repertoires in COVID-19. Study overall: Acute-phase and convalescent COVID-19 samples originated in the United States, Italy and Spain.

From germline, CDR1 is SGHRS and CDR2 YFSETQ. V gave up 4 bases and J gave up 2 bases; unmatched junction bases: 12. The CDR3 contains 18 residues. Individuals aged about 18 to 95 years were recruited from some 26 US areas. Measured with immunoSEQ multiplex PCR; TCRdb has only the in-frame clones, and not every one. This sample has about 270,000 clones, with about nine tenths found just once. The sequence came from a woman aged 40-49 years with acute COVID-19. The chain links TRBV5-1 to TRBJ1-1; 12 bases match TRBD1. Sequenced: PBMCs or T cells enriched from blood (not recorded which). This CDR3 reads CASSIQPKGQGANTEAFF. Written as DNA, the CDR3 is TGCGCCAGCAGCATACAACCTAAGGGACAGGGGGCCAACACTGAAGCTTTCTTT.